This TCR beta chain stems from a study of early T cells in non-severe SARS-CoV-2 infection. This clonotype was seen ten or more times. Trimming cost V 4 bases and J 2 bases; bases outside gene matches: 2. The CDR3 has 15 residues. Germline lookup yields CDR1 SNHLY and CDR2 FYNNEI. Unique molecular identifier tags were affixed to discrete cDNA molecules. MiXCR, run by TCRdb on the 5' RACE reads, gives a single entry per CDR3 protein. The sample has about 48,000 distinct CDR3 sequences, roughly 13% seen once; the top ten hold 9.5% to 13%. J is TRBJ2-1 and V is TRBV2; the match to TRBD2 covers 10 bases. This clonotype was sampled from an adult who was a healthcare worker with PCR-confirmed SARS-CoV-2 infection or an uninfected control (not recorded which). Sequenced: whole blood. The CDR3 is CASSVTSGPYNEQFF. The DNA for the CDR3 is TGTGCCAGCAGTGTGACTAGCGGGCCCTACAATGAGCAGTTCTTC.